This T cell receptor beta chain was identified during a study of T cell responses to AZD1222 COVID-19 vaccine. Method: immunoSEQ multiplex PCR; TCRdb's copy keeps in-frame clones and lacks some. The profile shows approximately 150,000 clones, 87% of them singletons. The germline V gene has CDR1 SGDLS and CDR2 YYNGEE. The ends were cut back, 2 bases at V and 0 bases at J, with 11 bases in the middle. The CDR3 runs to 15 residues. The V gene is TRBV9, the J gene TRBJ1-1; a possible D gene is TRBD1 (5 bases). The clonotype was recovered from an adult in good health. Here the sequenced sample was peripheral blood, taken on day 0 of AZD1222 vaccination. In DNA form, the CDR3 reads TGTGCCAGCAGCGTTCCAGGGAGGATGAACACTGAAGCTTTCTTT. Encoded protein: CASSVPGRMNTEAFF.